Below are 19 T cell receptor beta chains sequenced from a single sample in a study of blood T cell repertoires in COVID-19 (dated by TCRdb to 2018 to 2021). The library was generated by the immunoSEQ multiplex PCR assay. TCRdb provides this immuneACCESS table in a form limited to in-frame rearrangements. Some clones are lacking; in checked studies, under half of them reflect an unresolved V gene, and why the rest are absent is not known. This sample gives 130,000 or so clones in total; 84% of them show up just once. Approximately 17% of the sample comes from the top ten. Source material: peripheral blood. These receptors originate from a woman of 80 years or more with acute or convalescent COVID-19.

This chain joins TRBV21-1 and TRBJ2-7; the DNA was not compared with TRBD2, the D call given in the table. TRBV21-1 constitutes a pseudogene. CDR3 length: 18 amino acids. CDR3 coding DNA: TGTGCCAGCAGCAAAGCCGGGACTAGCGGGGCTCCCGTCTACGAGCAGTACTTC. Residues: CASSKAGTSGAPVYEQYF.

The chain uses TRBV25-1 and TRBJ1-1; D is perhaps TRBD1 (5 bases). Trimming removed 2 bases from V and 10 bases from J, with 14 bases in between. From germline, CDR1 is MGHDK and CDR2 SYGVNS. The CDR3 covers 13 residues. CDR3 nucleotide sequence: TGTGCCAGCAGTGAAGCGGGGCCCTTAGGAGCTTTCTTT. Protein sequence: CASSEAGPLGAFF. Drawing the rest from reference TRBV25-1 and TRBJ1-1, the complete variable domain is EADIYQTPRYLVIGTGKKITLECSQTMGHDKMYWYQQDPGMELHLIHYSYGVNSTEKGDLSSESTVSRIRTEHFPLTLESARPSHTSQYLCASSEAGPLGAFFGQGTRLTVV.

In its sample, this clone was seen once. The rearrangement joins TRBV19 to TRBJ1-5; tentative D call: TRBD1 (6 bases). CDR1 is LNHDA and CDR2 is SQIVND in the germline V gene (reference sequence). V was pared by 6 bases and J by 0 bases, with 24 bases between. CDR3 size: 19 residues. This chain's CDR3 is CASSHSSTTRTASNQPQHF. The CDR3 bases are TGTGCCAGTAGCCATAGCTCGACCACGAGGACAGCTAGCAATCAGCCCCAGCATTTT.

On this clone: The same CDR3 arises from other DNA sequences in this sample as well. The chain carries TRBV6-2 or TRBV6-3 and TRBJ2-5, with D possibly being TRBD1 (6 bases). The V gene lost 6 bases and the J gene lost 1 base, with 9 bases spanning the gap. The CDR3 is 13 amino acids. Germline CDR1 reads MNHEY; CDR2 reads SVGEGT. CDR3 bases: TGTGCCAGCAGCAGACAGGCCCAAGAGACCCAGTACTTC. The encoded protein is CASSRQAQETQYF.

The chain links TRBV5-6 to TRBJ1-4, with 7 nucleotides matching TRBD1. After removal of 3 bases from V and 7 bases from J, the junction contained 12 bases not matched to a gene. Per germline, CDR1 SGHDT and CDR2 YYEEEE. The CDR3 covers 16 residues. CDR3 sequence (DNA): TGTGCCAGCAGCTCCTTCGACAGGGAGGTTAGTGAAAAACTGTTTTTT. This sequence encodes CASSSFDREVSEKLFF.

This chain joins TRBV6-5 and TRBJ1-6; possible D gene TRBD1, 5 bases. The V gene lost 0 bases and the J gene lost 5 bases, with 8 bases spanning the gap. CDR3 size: 15 residues. Germline V gene data show CDR1 as MNHEY and CDR2 as SVGAGI. CDR3 loop: CASSYSGRDNSPLHF. The CDR3 DNA sequence: TGTGCCAGCAGTTACTCGGGCAGGGATAATTCACCCCTCCACTTT.

DNA of the CDR3: TGTGCCAGCAGCCACAGGGGGCGTAGAGAGGAGACCCAGTACTTC. Amino acid sequence: CASSHRGRREETQYF. The rearrangement links TRBV25-1 to TRBJ2-5, with TRBD1 matching over 9 bases. CDR1 and CDR2 (germline): MGHDK, SYGVNS. Trimming at V came to 6 bases and at J to 5 bases, leaving 10 bases not matched to a gene. This CDR3 contains 15 residues.

This rearrangement joins TRBV4-3 to TRBJ1-2; no clear D. The germline gives CDR1 LGHNA, CDR2 YSLEER. The CDR3 loop spans 15 amino acids. Trimming shortened V by 3 bases and J by 4 bases, and 15 bases separated the two germline ends. CDR3 sequence (DNA): TGCGCCAGCAGCCAGTCGGGTGCTTCCCTCTATGGCTACACCTTC. It specifies CASSQSGASLYGYTF.

The rearrangement links TRBV7-8 to TRBJ1-6; TRBD1 matches at 8 bases. CDR3 size: 14 residues. The germline V gene encodes CDR1 SGHVS and CDR2 FQNEAQ. After removal of 11 bases from V and 9 bases from J, the junction contained 12 bases not matched to a gene. The CDR3 nucleotides read TGTGCCGGACAGGGCCCAGGGGGCCTTTCACCCCTCCACTTT. It codes for CAGQGPGGLSPLHF.

The V and J genes are TRBV5-1 and TRBJ1-2; tentatively, D is TRBD1 (5 bases). CDR1 and CDR2 (germline): SGHRS, YFSETQ. The CDR3 contains 15 residues. V lost 4 bases and J lost 0, with 13 bases in between. The DNA for the CDR3 is TGCGCCAGCAGCACGCGGGACGGCTCTAACTATGGCTACACCTTC. Amino acids: CASSTRDGSNYGYTF.

The V and J genes are TRBV5-1 and TRBJ2-7; 7 bases map to TRBD1. V was pared by 0 bases and J by 2 bases, with 8 bases of the junction left unmatched. CDR3 length equals 16 residues. Germline assignment: CDR1 SGHRS and CDR2 YFSETQ. The CDR3: CASSLAGTVLTYEQYF. For the CDR3, the DNA is TGCGCCAGCAGCTTGGCGGGGACAGTTTTAACCTACGAGCAGTACTTC.

This chain uses TRBV4-3 with TRBJ1-6, with D tentatively TRBD1 (5 bases). Trimming pared 4 bases from V and 6 bases from J, leaving 7 bases between. The length of the CDR3 is 13 residues. Germline values: CDR1 LGHNA, CDR2 YSLEER. The CDR3 loop is CASSPDSNSPLHF. The CDR3 bases are TGCGCCAGCAGCCCAGACAGTAATTCACCCCTCCACTTT.

The chain couples TRBV11-2 to TRBJ2-2, with 9 nucleotides matching TRBD1. CDR3 length: 15 amino acids. Per the germline V gene, CDR1 is SGHAT and CDR2 is FQNNGV. Trimming cost V 7 bases and J 3 bases; bases outside gene matches: 6. The CDR3 is CASTHTGGYTGELFF. CDR3 sequence (DNA): TGTGCCAGCACCCATACAGGGGGCTACACCGGGGAGCTGTTTTTT.

This chain links TRBV5-1 with TRBJ2-2, with D maybe TRBD1 (6 bases). From germline, CDR1 is SGHRS and CDR2 YFSETQ. The CDR3 is made up of 15 amino acids. V was clipped by 7 bases and J by 0 bases, with 13 bases between them. CDR3 in amino acids: CASRSWTANTGELFF. The CDR3 DNA reads as TGCGCCAGCCGTTCGTGGACAGCGAACACCGGGGAGCTGTTTTTT.

The rearrangement links TRBV30 to TRBJ1-2; weak D call: TRBD1 (6 bases). The CDR3 runs to 12 residues. CDR1 is GTSNPN and CDR2 is SVGIG in the germline V gene (reference sequence). The V and J ends lost 4 bases and 8 bases respectively, with 14 bases between them. In DNA, the CDR3 is TGTGCCTGGACCCTACAGGGTAACGGCTACACCTTC. Translating it yields CAWTLQGNGYTF.

The chain links TRBV10-2 to TRBJ1-6, with 7 bases lining up with TRBD1. This CDR3 contains 19 residues. Germline trimming cut 6 bases from V and 2 bases from J; bases unmatched to any gene: 16. Looked up from germline, CDR1 is WSHSY and CDR2 is SAAADI. CDR3 region: CASREMTGLALTYNSPLHF. In DNA, the CDR3 is TGCGCCAGCAGAGAGATGACAGGGTTAGCCTTGACCTATAATTCACCCCTCCACTTT.

The genes are TRBV7-2 and TRBJ1-1; 10 nucleotides line up with TRBD1. Trimming at V came to 1 base and at J to 6 bases, leaving 2 bases not matched to a gene. The length of the CDR3 is 14 residues. The germline V gene encodes CDR1 SGHTA and CDR2 FQGNSA. The DNA of the CDR3 is TGTGCCAGCAGCTTAGTCGGACAGGGGGCTGAAGCTTTCTTT. Translated: CASSLVGQGAEAFF.

This rearrangement joins TRBV21-1 to TRBJ1-2; TRBD1, the table's D call, lacks a check against the DNA. TRBV21-1 constitutes a pseudogene. The CDR3 has 16 residues. The CDR3 spells CASSKGRTGFNYGYTF. The CDR3 DNA follows: TGTGCCAGCAGCAAAGGAAGGACAGGATTTAACTATGGCTACACCTTC.

The chain carries TRBV6-6 and TRBJ1-2; 9 positions match TRBD1. The V and J ends lost 7 bases and 5 bases, in that order; junction bases with no gene match: 8. The length of the CDR3 is 14 residues. The V gene's germline CDR1 is MNHNY and CDR2 SVGAGI (reference sequence). The CDR3 region has the DNA TGTGCCAGCACTTTACAAGGGACAGGGTATGGCTACACCTTC. Translation gives CASTLQGTGYGYTF.